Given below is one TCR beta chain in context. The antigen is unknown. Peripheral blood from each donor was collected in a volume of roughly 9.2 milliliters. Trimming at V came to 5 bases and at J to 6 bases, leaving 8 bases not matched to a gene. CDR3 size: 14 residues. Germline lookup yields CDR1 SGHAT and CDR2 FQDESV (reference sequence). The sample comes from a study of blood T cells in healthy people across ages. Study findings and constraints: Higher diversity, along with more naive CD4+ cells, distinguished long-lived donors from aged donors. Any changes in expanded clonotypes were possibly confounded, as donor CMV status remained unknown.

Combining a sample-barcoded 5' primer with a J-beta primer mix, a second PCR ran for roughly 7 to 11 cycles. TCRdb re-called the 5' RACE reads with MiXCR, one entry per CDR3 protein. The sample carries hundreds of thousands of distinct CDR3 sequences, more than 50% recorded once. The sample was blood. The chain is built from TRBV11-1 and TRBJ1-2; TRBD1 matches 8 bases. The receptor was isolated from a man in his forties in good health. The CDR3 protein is CASSMRTGIDGYTF. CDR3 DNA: TGTGCCAGCAGCATGCGGACAGGGATCGATGGCTACACCTTC.